This is a list of T cell receptor beta chains from one sample in a study of beta chain features in type 1 diabetes. The repertoire was sequenced with immunoSEQ multiplex PCR; TCRdb's copy has only in-frame clones and lacks some. The sample lists around 140,000 clones; roughly a tenth were seen once. Sequencing was done on a sample of naive CD4+ T cells from blood. The receptors were sampled from a man aged 18 to 30 in good health. Each CDR3 is given with its conserved first and last residue. D genes are given only for firm matches. The size of a clone is reported for some rows only, either as once, few or many, or as a class for expanded clones.

v_call	j_call	clone_size	d_call	cdr3_aa	cdr3_nt
TRBV27	TRBJ1-5	.	.	CASRPRTVNQPQHF	TGTGCCAGCAGGCCCAGGACAGTAAATCAGCCCCAGCATTTT
TRBV29-1	TRBJ2-1	.	.	CSVGTAPYNEQFF	TGCAGCGTAGGGACTGCCCCCTACAATGAGCAGTTCTTC
TRBV7-2	TRBJ2-4	.	.	CASSLGPLAKNIQYF	TGTGCCAGCAGCTTGGGCCCCTTAGCCAAAAACATTCAGTACTTC
TRBV9	TRBJ1-2	few	TRBD1	CASSLEGQGAYGYTF	TGTGCCAGCAGCCTCGAGGGACAGGGGGCTTATGGCTACACCTTC
TRBV30	TRBJ1-2	.	.	CAWSVRSSNYGYTF	TGTGCCTGGAGTGTACGGAGCAGTAACTATGGCTACACCTTC
TRBV5-1	TRBJ2-3	few	.	CASKDLGPSDSTDTQYF	TGCGCCAGCAAAGATCTGGGGCCTAGCGATAGCACAGATACGCAGTATTTT
TRBV6-5	TRBJ2-5	.	TRBD1	CASRAGGPETQYF	TGTGCCAGCAGGGCAGGGGGCCCAGAGACCCAGTACTTC
TRBV6-5	TRBJ1-2	few	.	CASSYDSPNYGYTF	TGTGCCAGCAGTTACGACAGCCCTAACTATGGCTACACCTTC
TRBV7-9	TRBJ2-3	many	TRBD1	CASSFGDRITDTQYF	TGTGCCAGCAGCTTCGGGGACAGGATAACAGATACGCAGTATTTT
TRBV7-3	TRBJ2-2	.	.	CASSLRQAGELFF	TGTGCCAGCAGCTTAAGGCAGGCCGGGGAGCTGTTTTTT
TRBV5-8	TRBJ1-4	.	.	CASSLSGQGREKLFF	TGTGCCAGCAGCTTGTCAGGTCAGGGGCGCGAAAAACTGTTTTTT
TRBV18	TRBJ2-7	few	TRBD1	CASSPGTGGLNEQYF	TGTGCCAGCTCACCAGGGACAGGGGGCTTGAACGAGCAGTACTTC
TRBV7-3	TRBJ2-1	.	TRBD2	CASSPPGGRYNEQFF	TGTGCCAGCAGCCCTCCGGGGGGTCGGTACAATGAGCAGTTCTTC
TRBV7-2	TRBJ1-5	.	TRBD1	CASSLDRGPQHF	TGTGCCAGCAGCTTAGACAGGGGGCCCCAGCATTTT
TRBV6-5	TRBJ1-5	.	TRBD1	CASGTGSNQPQHF	TGTGCCAGCGGGACAGGCTCAAATCAGCCCCAGCATTTT
TRBV11-2	TRBJ1-6	.	.	CASSLGGSRNSPLHF	TGTGCCAGCAGCTTAGGAGGGTCGAGGAATTCACCCCTCCACTTT
TRBV11-2	TRBJ2-7	many	.	CASSPVLSYEQYF	TGTGCCAGCAGCCCCGTATTGTCCTACGAGCAGTACTTC
TRBV11-2	TRBJ2-1	.	TRBD2	CASSLALSGGAGNNEQFF	TGTGCCAGCAGCTTAGCCCTTAGCGGGGGGGCCGGCAACAATGAGCAGTTCTTC